What follows are 23 T cell receptor beta chains derived from one specimen sequenced in a study of CD4+ T cells in melanoma. Sequenced by immunoSEQ multiplex PCR; TCRdb stores in-frame clones only, minus some. Of about 18,000 clones in the sample, roughly 80% are singletons; the top ten hold approximately 5.1%. The sequencing sample was made of cells from a culture (not recorded whether cultured in vitro). The receptors come from a human donor with melanoma.

The chain links TRBV7-9 to TRBJ2-2; D unresolved. Germline CDR1 and CDR2: SEHNR and FQNEAQ (reference sequence). This CDR3 contains 13 residues. V shed 1 base and J shed 6 bases, with 6 bases lying between them. The CDR3 loop is CASSLGIPGELFF. The DNA of the CDR3 is TGTGCCAGCAGCTTAGGTATACCCGGGGAGCTGTTTTTT.

This sequence joins TRBV19 and TRBJ1-3, with D unclear. V was cut by 3 bases and J by 3 bases, with 12 bases left in between. The CDR3 runs 15 residues. Germline CDR1 reads LNHDA; CDR2 reads SQIVND (reference sequence). DNA for the CDR3: TGTGCCAGTAGTATGGCGGCTCGGCTTGGAAACACCATATATTTT. It is translated as CASSMAARLGNTIYF.

CDR3 DNA sequence: TGCAGCGTATGGGGCAGGTACAATGAGCAGTTCTTC. It is translated as CSVWGRYNEQFF. The chain carries TRBV29-1 and TRBJ2-1, with a weak D call TRBD1 (5 bases). Germline-derived CDR1 and CDR2 are SQVTM and ANQGSEA. V was cut by 6 bases and J by 4 bases, with 10 bases left in between. CDR3 length: 12 residues.

The rearrangement links TRBV19 to TRBJ2-1, with TRBD1 as a possible D gene (5 bases). Germline V lookup: CDR1 LNHDA, CDR2 SQIVND (reference sequence). The CDR3 is 14 residues long. Trimming left V 3 bases short and J 7 bases short, with 13 bases between. This chain's CDR3 is CASSINQGINEQFF. The DNA of the CDR3 is TGTGCCAGTAGTATCAATCAGGGCATAAATGAGCAGTTCTTC.

The chain recombines TRBV5-6 with TRBJ2-3; 7 bases map to TRBD1. CDR1 SGHDT and CDR2 YYEEEE come from the germline V gene. V was pared by 7 bases and J by 7 bases, with 9 bases of the junction left unmatched. This CDR3 has 13 amino acids. The CDR3 DNA reads TGTGCCAGCGTAAGACAGGGTTCAAATACGCAGTATTTT. Translation: CASVRQGSNTQYF.

The chain carries TRBV7-2 and TRBJ2-7, with 16 nucleotides matching TRBD2. Germline lookup yields CDR1 SGHTA and CDR2 FQGNSA. This CDR3 spans 17 amino acids. V shed 5 bases, J shed 3 bases, and the junction held 7 bases outside the gene matches. CDR3 in amino acids: CASSKGLAGGKYYEQYF. The CDR3 nucleotides are TGTGCCAGCAGCAAGGGACTAGCGGGGGGGAAGTACTACGAGCAGTACTTC.

This sequence joins TRBV19 and TRBJ2-3; 9 bases map to TRBD2. Losses at the gene ends were 3 bases for V and 5 bases for J; bases not matched to a gene: 6. The CDR3 covers 15 residues. The germline V gene encodes CDR1 LNHDA and CDR2 SQIVND (reference sequence). CDR3 nucleotide sequence: TGTGCCAGTAGTATCGGACTAGCGCAGGGAGATACGCAGTATTTT. Translating it yields CASSIGLAQGDTQYF.

This clone came up once. The chain carries TRBV6-1 and TRBJ1-1, with D perhaps matching TRBD1 (6 bases). This CDR3 region has 14 residues. V shed 5 bases and J shed 4 bases, with 14 bases lying between them. The germline V gene has CDR1 MNHNS and CDR2 SASEGT. CDR3 amino acids: CASSRTGLVTEAFF. In nucleotides, the CDR3 is TGTGCCAGCAGTAGAACAGGGCTAGTCACTGAAGCTTTCTTT.

This sequence joins TRBV7-9 and TRBJ2-3; 9 bases map to TRBD2. J was trimmed by 2 bases and V by 4 bases; bases with no gene match: 4. The germline gives CDR1 SEHNR, CDR2 FQNEAQ (reference sequence). The CDR3 spans 15 residues. DNA of the CDR3: TGTGCCAGCAGCTCGGGCGGGGGGGACACAGATACGCAGTATTTT. Translated: CASSSGGGDTDTQYF.

The chain uses TRBV27 and TRBJ2-1; TRBD1 matches at 8 bases. The J segment lost 8 bases and the V segment lost 7 bases, leaving 10 bases of the junction unmatched. This CDR3 is built from 14 residues. Germline CDR1 and CDR2: MNHEY and SMNVEV (reference sequence). The CDR3 coding sequence is TGTGCCAGCAATAGACAGGGGCCGATCGATGAGCAGTTCTTC. It is translated as CASNRQGPIDEQFF.

The chain links TRBV7-3 to TRBJ2-3; D gene uncertain. Trimming pared 5 bases from V and 0 bases from J, leaving 12 bases between. Germline CDR1 is SGHTA and CDR2 is FQGTGA. This CDR3 region has 15 residues. CDR3 sequence (DNA): TGTGCCAGCAGCCATTCATACACTAGCACAGATACGCAGTATTTT. Protein: CASSHSYTSTDTQYF.

The rearrangement uses TRBV19 and TRBJ2-1, with D tentatively TRBD1 or TRBD2 (6 bases each). The CDR3 runs to 15 residues. Germline V lookup: CDR1 LNHDA, CDR2 SQIVND (reference sequence). Trimming shortened V by 4 bases and J by 0 bases, and 10 bases separated the two germline ends. CDR3 region: CASSRGGISYNEQFF. The CDR3 DNA sequence: TGTGCCAGTAGTAGAGGGGGGATCTCCTACAATGAGCAGTTCTTC.

In this sample, this clone turned up once. CDR3 in amino acids: CASSADRQETQYF. The CDR3 region has the DNA TGTGCCAGCAGCGCCGACAGACAAGAGACCCAGTACTTC. The chain is built from TRBV2 and TRBJ2-5; tentatively, D is TRBD1 (5 bases). The V end was cut by 6 bases, the J end by 2 bases, with 10 bases between. Germline V gene sequence: CDR1 SNHLY, CDR2 FYNNEI. This CDR3 is built from 13 residues.

CDR3 sequence: CASSFGLYSNQPQHF. The CDR3 DNA follows: TGTGCCAGCAGCTTCGGTTTGTATAGCAATCAGCCCCAGCATTTT. The rearrangement uses TRBV7-2 and TRBJ1-5, with D unresolved. The CDR3 covers 15 residues. CDR1 is SGHTA, CDR2 FQGNSA, per germline. V was cut by 3 bases and J by 0 bases, with 9 bases left in between.

The V call is TRBV6-6, the J call TRBJ1-5; tentatively, D is TRBD1 (5 bases). The CDR3 is 14 residues long. The germline V gene has CDR1 MNHNY and CDR2 SVGAGI (reference sequence). Trimming took 2 bases from V and 4 from J, leaving 9 bases between them. This CDR3 is CASSYGRTNQPQHF. DNA for the CDR3: TGTGCCAGCAGTTACGGGAGGACAAATCAGCCCCAGCATTTT.

The chain combines TRBV9 with TRBJ1-3, with D unclear. Trimming removed 0 bases from V and 0 bases from J, with 7 bases in between. The CDR3 sequence is 15 residues long. Germline CDR1 SGDLS, CDR2 YYNGEE. The CDR3: CASSVDGFSGNTIYF. The CDR3 DNA reads TGTGCCAGCAGCGTAGATGGGTTCTCTGGAAACACCATATATTTT.

This rearrangement joins TRBV29-1 to TRBJ2-1; D could derive from TRBD1 or TRBD2 (6 bases each). Germline assignment: CDR1 SQVTM and CDR2 ANQGSEA. This CDR3 is 17 amino acids long. V was shortened by 1 base and J by 3 bases, with 19 bases between the two germline ends. The CDR3: CSVEGTIKGGSYNEQFF. The CDR3 DNA reads TGCAGCGTTGAAGGTACAATAAAGGGGGGTAGCTACAATGAGCAGTTCTTC.

This clone has more than one count but fewer than ten. V is TRBV5-1 and J is TRBJ2-3, with D tentatively TRBD1 (5 bases). The CDR3 totals 15 residues. CDR1 is SGHRS, CDR2 YFSETQ, per germline. V was trimmed by 1 base and J by 2 bases, leaving 11 bases between them. CDR3 region: CASSLFGRATDTQYF. CDR3 bases: TGCGCCAGCAGCTTGTTTGGCAGGGCCACAGATACGCAGTATTTT.

The V gene is TRBV18, the J gene TRBJ1-2; tentative D call: TRBD1 (5 bases). V lost 2 bases to trimming and J lost 0 bases, with 7 bases between them. CDR3 length: 14 residues. Per the germline V gene, CDR1 is KGHSH and CDR2 is LQKENI. The CDR3, as DNA: TGTGCCAGCTCACCAACAGGTGCTAACTATGGCTACACCTTC. Amino acids: CASSPTGANYGYTF. Full variable domain (missing parts from reference TRBV18 and TRBJ1-2): NAGVMQNPRHLVRRRGQEARLRCSPMKGHSHVYWYRQLPEEGLKFMVYLQKENIIDESGMPKERFSAEFPKEGPSILRIQQVVRGDSAAYFCASSPTGANYGYTFGSGTRLTVV.

The genes are TRBV12-5 and TRBJ2-2, with 7 bases fitting TRBD1. CDR1 LGHNT and CDR2 FRNRAP come from the germline V gene. There are 20 residues in the CDR3. V dropped 0 bases and J dropped 2; count of bases not matched to a gene: 15. In DNA, the CDR3 is TGTGCTAGTGGTTTGGTTCTAAGGGGGCTAAGAGTTGGAAACACCGGGGAGCTGTTTTTT. It specifies CASGLVLRGLRVGNTGELFF.

The gene calls are TRBV6-4 and TRBJ1-1; D ambiguous. The V end lost 4 bases, the J end lost 6 bases, and 3 bases lay between the germline ends. CDR1 and CDR2 from the germline V gene are MRHNA and SNTAGT. The CDR3 length is 10 residues. CDR3 protein: CASSGPEAFF. The DNA for the CDR3 is TGTGCCAGCAGTGGCCCTGAAGCTTTCTTT.

The chain joins TRBV6-6 to TRBJ2-1, with 8 bases identical to TRBD1. Germline-derived CDR1 and CDR2 are MNHNY and SVGAGI (reference sequence). V was clipped by 4 bases and J by 3 bases; unmatched bases: 2. The CDR3 runs to 14 residues. CDR3 sequence (DNA): TGTGCCAGCAGTTGGACAGGGAGCTACAATGAGCAGTTCTTC. Its protein is CASSWTGSYNEQFF.

This chain links TRBV19 with TRBJ1-5; D ambiguous. The germline V and J ends were trimmed by 2 bases and 1 base, with 12 bases remaining between them. Germline CDR1 reads LNHDA; CDR2 reads SQIVND (reference sequence). This CDR3 spans 16 amino acids. DNA of the CDR3: TGTGCCAGTAGTATATATTACAGCGAGAGCAATCAGCCCCAGCATTTT. As protein: CASSIYYSESNQPQHF.